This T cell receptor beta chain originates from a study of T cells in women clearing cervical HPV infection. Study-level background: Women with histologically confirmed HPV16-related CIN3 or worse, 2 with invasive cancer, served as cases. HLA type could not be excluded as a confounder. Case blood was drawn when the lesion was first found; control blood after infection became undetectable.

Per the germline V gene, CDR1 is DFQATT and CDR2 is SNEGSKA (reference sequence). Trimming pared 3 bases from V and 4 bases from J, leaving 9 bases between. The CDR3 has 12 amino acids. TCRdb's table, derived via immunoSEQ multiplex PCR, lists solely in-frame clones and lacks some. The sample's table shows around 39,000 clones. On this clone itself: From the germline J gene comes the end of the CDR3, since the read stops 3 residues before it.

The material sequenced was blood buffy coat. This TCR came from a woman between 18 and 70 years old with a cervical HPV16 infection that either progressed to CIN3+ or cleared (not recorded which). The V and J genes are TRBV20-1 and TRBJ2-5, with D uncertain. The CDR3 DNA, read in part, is TGCAGTGCTAGTAGGGTATCAGAGACC. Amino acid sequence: CSASRVSET. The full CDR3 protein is CSASRVSETQYF.